The present T cell receptor beta chain was sequenced within a study of shared clonotypes between healthy human individuals. Notes on this clone: What it binds is not known.

Findings and caveats of the study: Across subsets, estimated richness was generally greater for naive than for memory populations.

The repertoire was sequenced with immunoSEQ multiplex PCR; TCRdb's copy has only in-frame clones and lacks some. Of a few million clones listed, 85% to 95% are singletons. From germline, CDR1 is SGHRS and CDR2 YFSETQ. The CDR3 is 16 amino acids. The V and J ends lost 4 bases and 5 bases respectively, with 20 bases between them. The clonotype comes from a man aged 18 to 29 in good health. Some clones in this sample may be carry-over from other donors' samples. The genes are TRBV5-1 and TRBJ2-3; perhaps TRBD1 as D (5 bases). The sequencing sample was made of naive CD4+ T cells from PBMCs. Subset described: CD45RA+ positively selected. CDR3 in DNA: TGCGCCAGCAGCCTCCTGGGCCCCTTAGGACAAGATACGCAGTATTTT. Protein sequence: CASSLLGPLGQDTQYF.